This entry concerns a single T cell receptor beta chain. Antigen specificity is unknown. The sample comes from a study of T cells in localized non-small cell lung cancer. The data were produced by immunoSEQ multiplex PCR, yet TCRdb's version contains in-frame clones alone and is incomplete. In the table there are tens of thousands of clones, around four fifths of which are singletons. Broader study findings: Higher T cell density in the blood was associated with longer overall survival, whereas higher adjacent-lung clonality associated with shorter survival. The appearance of a median around 57 of the top 100 tumor clones was seen in adjacent lung. Tumor showed lower T cell clonality than uninvolved adjacent lung, where it was highest. Heterogeneity within the tumor remains possible, as just one region underwent sequencing.

The source material was peripheral blood, sampled before any cancer treatment. The TCR was taken from a female donor of 60 years or more with stage I lung adenocarcinoma.

CDR3: CASSLAGVGANVLTF. CDR3 DNA: TGTGCCAGCAGCTTGGCAGGGGTCGGGGCCAACGTCCTGACTTTC. V and J are TRBV5-6 and TRBJ2-6, with D possibly matching TRBD1 (6 bases). The CDR3 runs 15 residues. Germline V gives CDR1 SGHDT, CDR2 YYEEEE. V was pared by 0 bases and J by 4 bases, with 8 bases between.